This T cell receptor (beta chain) was recovered during a study of molecular identifiers for immune sequencing clone quantification. Study-level information: Within a replicate experiment, RNA obtained from either about 21,000 or 97,000 naive CD8 cells was divided into five aliquots, and four of those aliquots were then sequenced.

TCRdb analysed the PCR reads with MiXCR anew, one entry per CDR3 protein. Counted here are about 320,000 distinct CDR3 sequences, 20% to 25% occurring once; the ten biggest clones make up approximately 0.83%. Based on a CD8+CD4-CCR7+CD45RA+ profile, naive CD8 T cells were sorted. The sample holds a few counts of this clonotype. Losses at the gene ends were 6 bases for V and 7 bases for J; bases not matched to a gene: 19. This CDR3 region has 20 residues. Per the germline V gene, CDR1 is LNHDA and CDR2 is SQIVND (reference sequence). The chain carries TRBV19 and TRBJ2-1, with 15 bases that match TRBD2. Sequenced sample: naive CD8+ T cells from blood, with Jurkat cell RNA spiked in. Subset reported: FACS-sorted CD8+CD4-CCR7+CD45RA+ naive T cells. The receptor was derived from a human donor in good health. Some libraries in this study had Jurkat cell RNA spiked in. CDR3 in amino acids: CASSLYLGLAGGTSGNEQFF. The CDR3 DNA reads as TGTGCCAGTAGCCTCTACCTCGGACTAGCGGGAGGGACTTCTGGGAATGAGCAGTTCTTC.